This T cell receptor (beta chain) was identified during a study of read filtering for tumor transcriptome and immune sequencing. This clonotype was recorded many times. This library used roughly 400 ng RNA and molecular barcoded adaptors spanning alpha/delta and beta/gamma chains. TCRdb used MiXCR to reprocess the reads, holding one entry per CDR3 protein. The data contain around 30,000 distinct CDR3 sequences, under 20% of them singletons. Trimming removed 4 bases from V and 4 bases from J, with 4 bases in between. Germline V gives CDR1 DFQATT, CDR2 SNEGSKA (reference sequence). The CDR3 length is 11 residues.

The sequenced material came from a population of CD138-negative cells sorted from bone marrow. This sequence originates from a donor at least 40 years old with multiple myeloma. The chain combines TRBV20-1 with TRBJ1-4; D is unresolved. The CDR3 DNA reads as TGCAGTGCTACTTATAATGAAAAACTGTTTTTT. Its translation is CSATYNEKLFF.